The entry below describes one T cell receptor (beta chain). TCRdb reprocessed the 5' RACE reads and stores each CDR3 protein as one record, lacking DNA. The table lists 110,000 to 150,000 distinct CDR3 sequences. This specimen comes from a study of monozygotic twins with inflammatory bowel disease. The CDR3 has 14 residues. V and J are TRBV12-3 or TRBV12-4 and TRBJ1-3. This TCR was sampled from a human donor with ulcerative colitis or Crohn's disease, or a healthy co-twin of an affected twin (not recorded which). The material sequenced was blood. The CDR3 loop reads CASSLAGLMDTIYF.